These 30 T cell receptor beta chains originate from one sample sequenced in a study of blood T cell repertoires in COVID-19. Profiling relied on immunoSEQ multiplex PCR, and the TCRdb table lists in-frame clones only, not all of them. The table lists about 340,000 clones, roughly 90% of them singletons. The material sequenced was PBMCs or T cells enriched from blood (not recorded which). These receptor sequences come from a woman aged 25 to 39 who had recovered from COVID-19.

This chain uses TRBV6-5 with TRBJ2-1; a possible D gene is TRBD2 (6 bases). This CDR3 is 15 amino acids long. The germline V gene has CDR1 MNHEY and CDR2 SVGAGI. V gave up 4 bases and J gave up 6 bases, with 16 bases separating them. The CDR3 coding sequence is TGTGCCAGCAGTTTTGGCTGGGGGACTCGCAATGAGCAGTTCTTC. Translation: CASSFGWGTRNEQFF.

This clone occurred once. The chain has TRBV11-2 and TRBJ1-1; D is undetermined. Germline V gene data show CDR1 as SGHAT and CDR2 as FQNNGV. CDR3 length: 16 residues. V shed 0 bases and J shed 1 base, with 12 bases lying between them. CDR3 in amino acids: CASSLDSYERNTEAFF. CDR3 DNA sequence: TGTGCCAGCAGCTTAGATAGCTATGAACGGAACACTGAAGCTTTCTTT. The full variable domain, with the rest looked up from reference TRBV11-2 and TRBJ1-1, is EAGVAQSPRYKIIEKRQSVAFWCNPISGHATLYWYQQILGQGPKLLIQFQNNGVVDDSQLPKDRFSAERLKGVDSTLKIQPAKLEDSAVYLCASSLDSYERNTEAFFGQGTRLTVV.

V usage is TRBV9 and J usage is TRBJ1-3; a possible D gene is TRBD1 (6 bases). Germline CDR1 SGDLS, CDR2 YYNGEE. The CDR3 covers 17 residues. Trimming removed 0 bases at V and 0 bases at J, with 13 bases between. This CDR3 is CASSVEGRGSSGNTIYF. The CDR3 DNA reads TGTGCCAGCAGCGTAGAAGGCAGGGGAAGCTCTGGAAACACCATATATTTT.

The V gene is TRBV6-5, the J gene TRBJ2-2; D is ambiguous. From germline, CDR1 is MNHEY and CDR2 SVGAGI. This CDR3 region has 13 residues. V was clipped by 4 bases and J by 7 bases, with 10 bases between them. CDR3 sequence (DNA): TGTGCCAGCAGTTCCGTTTCCTACGGGGAGCTGTTTTTT. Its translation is CASSSVSYGELFF.

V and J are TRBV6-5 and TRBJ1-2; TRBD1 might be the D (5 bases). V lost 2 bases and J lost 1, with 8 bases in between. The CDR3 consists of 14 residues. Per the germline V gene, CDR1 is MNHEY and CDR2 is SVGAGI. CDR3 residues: CASSYDSVNYGYTF. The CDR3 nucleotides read TGTGCCAGCAGTTACGACAGTGTTAACTATGGCTACACCTTC.

The CDR3 DNA reads TGTGCCAGCAGCCAAGAAAGGGGAGGCCAGCCCCAGCATTTT. This codes for CASSQERGGQPQHF. The chain carries TRBV4-2 and TRBJ1-5; the D gene is possibly TRBD1 (5 bases). Germline V gene lookup returns CDR1 LGHNA and CDR2 YNFKEQ. The length of the CDR3 is 14 residues. The ends were cut back, 0 bases at V and 7 bases at J, with 10 bases in the middle.

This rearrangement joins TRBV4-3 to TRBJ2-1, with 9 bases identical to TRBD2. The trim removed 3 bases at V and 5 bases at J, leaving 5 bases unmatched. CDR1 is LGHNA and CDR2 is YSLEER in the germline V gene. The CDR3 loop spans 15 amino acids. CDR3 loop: CASSQALAGNNEQFF. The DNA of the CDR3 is TGCGCCAGCAGCCAGGCTCTAGCGGGGAACAATGAGCAGTTCTTC.

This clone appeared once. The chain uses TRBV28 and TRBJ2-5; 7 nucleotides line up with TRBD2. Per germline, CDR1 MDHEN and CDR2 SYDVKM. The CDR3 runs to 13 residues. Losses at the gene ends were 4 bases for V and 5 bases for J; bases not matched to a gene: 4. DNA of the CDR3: TGTGCCAGCAGTTGGACCGGGAGGGAGACCCAGTACTTC. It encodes CASSWTGRETQYF.

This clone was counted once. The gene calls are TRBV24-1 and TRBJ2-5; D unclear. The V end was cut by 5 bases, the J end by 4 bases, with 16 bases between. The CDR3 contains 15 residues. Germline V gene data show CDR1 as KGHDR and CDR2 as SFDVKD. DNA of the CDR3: TGTGCCACCAGTGTCCTTTCGAGTAGCACAGAGACCCAGTACTTC. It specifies CATSVLSSSTETQYF.

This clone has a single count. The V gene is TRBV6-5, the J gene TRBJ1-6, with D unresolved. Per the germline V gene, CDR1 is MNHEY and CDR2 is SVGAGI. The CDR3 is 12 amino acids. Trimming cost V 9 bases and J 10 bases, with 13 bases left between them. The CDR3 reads CASSPAVSPLHF. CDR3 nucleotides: TGTGCCAGTAGCCCAGCGGTGTCACCCCTCCACTTT.

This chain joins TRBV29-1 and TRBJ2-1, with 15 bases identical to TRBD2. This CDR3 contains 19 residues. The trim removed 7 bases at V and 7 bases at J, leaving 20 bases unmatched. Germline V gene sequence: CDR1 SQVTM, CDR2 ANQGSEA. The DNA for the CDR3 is TGCAGCGACCGAAGGTGGACTAGCGGGAGGGCCACTAAAGGGAATGAGCAGTTCTTC. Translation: CSDRRWTSGRATKGNEQFF.

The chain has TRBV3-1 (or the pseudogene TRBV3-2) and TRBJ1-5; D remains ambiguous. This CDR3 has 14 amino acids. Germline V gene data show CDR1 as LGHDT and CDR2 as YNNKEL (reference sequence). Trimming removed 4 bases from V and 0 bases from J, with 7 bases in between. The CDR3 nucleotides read TGTGCCAGCAGCCCGGGATCTAGCAATCAGCCCCAGCATTTT. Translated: CASSPGSSNQPQHF.

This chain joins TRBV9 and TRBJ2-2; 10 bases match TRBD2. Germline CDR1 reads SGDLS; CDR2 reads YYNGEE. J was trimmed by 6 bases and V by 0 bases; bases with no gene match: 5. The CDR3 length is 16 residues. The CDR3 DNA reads TGTGCCAGCAGCGTAGCGGCTAGCGGGAGCTCCGGGGAGCTGTTTTTT. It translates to CASSVAASGSSGELFF. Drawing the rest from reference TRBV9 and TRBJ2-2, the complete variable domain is DSGVTQTPKHLITATGQRVTLRCSPRSGDLSVYWYQQSLDQGLQFLIQYYNGEERAKGNILERFSAQQFPDLHSELNLSSLELGDSALYFCASSVAASGSSGELFFGEGSRLTVL.

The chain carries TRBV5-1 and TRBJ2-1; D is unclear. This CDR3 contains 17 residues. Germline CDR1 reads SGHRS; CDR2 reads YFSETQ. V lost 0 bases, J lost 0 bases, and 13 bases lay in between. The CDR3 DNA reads TGCGCCAGCAGCTTGGATGTCTACCCGAGCTCCTACAATGAGCAGTTCTTC. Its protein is CASSLDVYPSSYNEQFF.

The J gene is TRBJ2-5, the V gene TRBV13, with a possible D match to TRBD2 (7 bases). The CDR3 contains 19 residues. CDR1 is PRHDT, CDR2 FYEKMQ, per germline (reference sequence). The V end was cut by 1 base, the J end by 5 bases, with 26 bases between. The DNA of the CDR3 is TGTGCCAGCAGCTTAGCGTCAATGGACGGGGGGCCGGGGCCGGAGACCCAGTACTTC. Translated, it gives CASSLASMDGGPGPETQYF.

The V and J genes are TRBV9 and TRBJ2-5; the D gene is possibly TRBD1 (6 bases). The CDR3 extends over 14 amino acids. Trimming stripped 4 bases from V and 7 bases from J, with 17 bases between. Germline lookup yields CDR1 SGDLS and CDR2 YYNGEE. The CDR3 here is CASSWDTSDATQYF. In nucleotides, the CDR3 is TGTGCCAGCAGCTGGGACACCTCAGATGCGACCCAGTACTTC.

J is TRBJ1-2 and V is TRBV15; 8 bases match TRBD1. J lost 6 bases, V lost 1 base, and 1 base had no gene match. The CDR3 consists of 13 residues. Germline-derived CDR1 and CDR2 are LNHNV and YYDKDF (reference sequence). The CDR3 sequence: CATSRGTGNGYTF. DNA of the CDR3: TGTGCCACCAGCAGAGGGACAGGGAATGGCTACACCTTC. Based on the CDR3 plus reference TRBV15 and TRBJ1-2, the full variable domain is DAMVIQNPRYQVTQFGKPVTLSCSQTLNHNVMYWYQQKSSQAPKLLFHYYDKDFNNEADTPDNFQSRRPNTSFCFLDIRSPGLGDTAMYLCATSRGTGNGYTFGSGTRLTVV.

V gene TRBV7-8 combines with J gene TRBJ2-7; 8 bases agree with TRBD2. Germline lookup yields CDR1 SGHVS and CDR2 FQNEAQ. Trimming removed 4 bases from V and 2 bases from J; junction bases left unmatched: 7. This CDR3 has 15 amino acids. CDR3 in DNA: TGTGCCAGCAGCTCAGCCGGGACTAGTCCCTACGAGCAGTACTTC. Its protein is CASSSAGTSPYEQYF.

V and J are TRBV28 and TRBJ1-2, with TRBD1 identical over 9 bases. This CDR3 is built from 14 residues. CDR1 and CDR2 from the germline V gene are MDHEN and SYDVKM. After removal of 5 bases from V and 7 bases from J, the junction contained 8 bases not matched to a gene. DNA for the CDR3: TGTGCCAGCAGTCCTGTGGGACAGGGTTCTGGCTACACCTTC. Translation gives CASSPVGQGSGYTF.

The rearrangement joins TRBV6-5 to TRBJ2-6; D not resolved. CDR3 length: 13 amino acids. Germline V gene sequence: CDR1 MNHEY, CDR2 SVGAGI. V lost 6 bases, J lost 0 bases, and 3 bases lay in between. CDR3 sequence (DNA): TGTGCCAGCAGGCGCTCTGGGGCCAACGTCCTGACTTTC. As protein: CASRRSGANVLTF.

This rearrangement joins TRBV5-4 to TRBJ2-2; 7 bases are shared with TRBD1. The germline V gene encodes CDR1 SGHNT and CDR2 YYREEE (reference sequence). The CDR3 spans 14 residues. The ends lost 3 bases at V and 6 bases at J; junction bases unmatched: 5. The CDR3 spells CASSSIQGSGELFF. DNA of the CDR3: TGTGCCAGCAGCTCCATACAGGGGTCCGGGGAGCTGTTTTTT.

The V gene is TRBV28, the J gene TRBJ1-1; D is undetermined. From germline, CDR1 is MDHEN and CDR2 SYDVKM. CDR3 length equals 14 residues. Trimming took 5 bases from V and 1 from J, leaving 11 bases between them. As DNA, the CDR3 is TGTGCCAGCAGTACCCAGCGCCCGAACACTGAAGCTTTCTTT. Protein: CASSTQRPNTEAFF.

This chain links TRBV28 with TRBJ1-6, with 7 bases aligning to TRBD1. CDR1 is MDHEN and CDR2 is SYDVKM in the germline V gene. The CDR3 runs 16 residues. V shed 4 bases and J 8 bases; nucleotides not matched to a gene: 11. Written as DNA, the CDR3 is TGTGCCAGCAGTTCGCGGACAGGCAAACGAGATTCACCCCTCCACTTT. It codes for CASSSRTGKRDSPLHF.

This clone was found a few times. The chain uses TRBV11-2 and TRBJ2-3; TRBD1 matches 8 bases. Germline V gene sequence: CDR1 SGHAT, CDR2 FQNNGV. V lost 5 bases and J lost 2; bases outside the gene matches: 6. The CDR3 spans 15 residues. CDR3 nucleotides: TGTGCCAGCAGCCCCGGACAGGGACCCACAGATACGCAGTATTTT. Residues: CASSPGQGPTDTQYF.

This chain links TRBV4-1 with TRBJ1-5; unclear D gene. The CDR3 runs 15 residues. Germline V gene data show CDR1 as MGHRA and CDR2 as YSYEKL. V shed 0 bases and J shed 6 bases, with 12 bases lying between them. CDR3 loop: CASSQEFTAGQPQHF. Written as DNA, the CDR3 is TGCGCCAGCAGCCAAGAATTCACCGCAGGTCAGCCCCAGCATTTT.

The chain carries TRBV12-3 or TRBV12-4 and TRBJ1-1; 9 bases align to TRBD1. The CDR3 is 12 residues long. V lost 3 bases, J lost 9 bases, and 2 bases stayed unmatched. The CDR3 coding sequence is TGTGCCAGCAGTTTCGGGACAGGGAAAGCTTTCTTT. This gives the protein CASSFGTGKAFF.

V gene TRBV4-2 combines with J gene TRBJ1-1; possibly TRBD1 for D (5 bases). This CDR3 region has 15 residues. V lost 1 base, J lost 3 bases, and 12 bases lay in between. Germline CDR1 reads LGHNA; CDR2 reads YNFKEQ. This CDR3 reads CASSQAGVGDTEAFF. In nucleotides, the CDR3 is TGTGCCAGCAGCCAAGCGGGAGTAGGGGACACTGAAGCTTTCTTT.

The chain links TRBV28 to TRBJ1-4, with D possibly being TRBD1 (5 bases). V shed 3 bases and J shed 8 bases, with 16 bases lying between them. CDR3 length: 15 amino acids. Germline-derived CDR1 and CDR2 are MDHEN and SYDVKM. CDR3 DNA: TGTGCCAGCAGTTTGGGTTTCGGGAGGGGCGAAAAACTGTTTTTT. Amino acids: CASSLGFGRGEKLFF.

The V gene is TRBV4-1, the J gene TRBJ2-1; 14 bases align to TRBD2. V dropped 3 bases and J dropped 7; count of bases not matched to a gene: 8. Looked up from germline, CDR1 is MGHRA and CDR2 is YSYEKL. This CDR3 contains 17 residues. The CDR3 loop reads CASSHLGTSGRANEQFF. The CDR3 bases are TGCGCCAGCAGCCACCTCGGGACTAGCGGGAGAGCGAATGAGCAGTTCTTC.

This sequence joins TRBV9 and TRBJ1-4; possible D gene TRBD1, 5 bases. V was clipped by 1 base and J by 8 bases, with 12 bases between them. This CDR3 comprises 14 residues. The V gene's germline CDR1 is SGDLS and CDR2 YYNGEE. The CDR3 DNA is TGTGCCAGCAGCGTATCCTGGGGCGGCGAAAAACTGTTTTTT. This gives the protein CASSVSWGGEKLFF.